This T cell receptor (beta chain) was recorded in a study of T cells and Merkel cell carcinoma outcomes. Whole-study findings and limits: Repertoire plus T-cell density reportedly predicted Merkel cell carcinoma outcomes.

The length of the CDR3 is 14 residues. CDR1 and CDR2 (germline): SGHTA, FQGTGA. The J segment lost 5 bases and the V segment lost 5 bases, leaving 6 bases of the junction unmatched. As concerns this clone: Antigen unknown.

Some clones are missing from TCRdb's copy, which holds only in-frame ones; the method was immunoSEQ multiplex PCR. The profile shows about 14,000 clones, around 90% of them singletons. The sequenced material came from tumor tissue from Merkel cell carcinoma. This rearrangement joins TRBV7-3 to TRBJ2-7; 10 bases map to TRBD1. The receptor was derived from a human donor with Merkel cell carcinoma. The CDR3 DNA is TGTGCCAGCAGCCCCACGGGACAGGGGAACGAGCAGTACTTC. This gives the protein CASSPTGQGNEQYF.